This T cell receptor (beta chain) was recorded in a study of OX40 agonist ivuxolimab in advanced cancers. Background on the whole study: Ivuxolimab, which targeted the costimulatory receptor OX40 (CD134), was an agonistic, fully human IgG2 monoclonal antibody. Intravenous ivuxolimab was administered to patients every 2 weeks at six dose levels: 0.01, 0.1, 0.3, 1.5, 3 and 10 mg/kg. Of the 50 or so patients in dose escalation, about 20 had hepatocellular carcinoma, about 15 had melanoma, 9 had renal cell carcinoma and 9 had head and neck cancer. In the dose-escalation cohort, 75% to 85% of patients were male, and the mean age was approximately 60 years with a range of roughly 23 to 79. Prior anti-PD-1, anti-PD-L1 or anti-CTLA-4 therapy was permitted, and approximately 39% of dose-escalation patients had received checkpoint inhibitors. Partial responses were achieved by three dose-escalation patients, of whom one had hepatocellular carcinoma and two had cutaneous melanoma. Peripheral TCRbeta sequencing was intended to test whether TCR sequence diversity was altered and clonal T-cell expansion was caused by ivuxolimab. The paper covers the monotherapy dose-escalation part of the phase I ivuxolimab trial, which included N ≈ 50 patients. General conclusions and limits of the study: After ivuxolimab, CD8+ T cells had more expanded clones than CD4+ T cells on average. In the 0.1-3.0 mg/kg groups, partial responders were among the patients with the lowest normalized peripheral clonal expansion, particularly in CD8+ T cells. The antigen specificity of the clonally expanded peripheral T cells was not determined. Low levels of normalized T-cell clonal expansion were also seen in some patients who did not respond. At doses of 0.1 to 3.0 mg/kg, clonal expansion of both CD4+ and CD8+ blood T cells was observed from baseline to week 6.

Genomic DNA was extracted from sorted cells for sequencing of the TCRbeta CDR3 region. TCRbeta CDR3 regions were sequenced using the immunoSEQ Assay. TCRdb's version of the immuneACCESS table is confined to in-frame rearrangements and falls short of the full clone set. An unresolved V gene accounts for under half of the shortfall where checked; the remainder is of unknown origin. A total of 90,000 to 100,000 clones appear in this sample, 95% to 96% of them only once. The ten largest account for 2% to 2.5% of the sample. Patients with autoimmune disease history or receiving systemic immunosuppression were excluded from the trial. In every dose cohort, peripheral blood was drawn for TCR sequencing at baseline, cycle 4 day 1, and cycle 7 day 1. Samples were obtained from an open-label, multicenter, first-in-human phase I dose-escalation trial of ivuxolimab. The trial enrolled adults with locally advanced or metastatic head and neck squamous cell, hepatocellular, melanoma or renal cell carcinoma. Before TCR sequencing, CD4+ and CD8+ T cells were separately sorted from peripheral blood.

A word on this clone: It has no known antigen specificity. Base qualities are not at hand, and no much larger clone is one base apart.

Specimen: CD4+ or CD8+ T cells sorted from blood, collected in a trial of the OX40 agonist ivuxolimab. The receptor was isolated from an adult with an advanced solid tumor such as melanoma, head and neck, liver or kidney cancer.

The encoded CDR3 is CASSLLVGGEQFF. The DNA is as follows: TGTGCCAGCAGCTTACTCGTCGGGGGTGAGCAGTTCTTC. Recombination joined TRBV7-6 with TRBJ2-1; matching of 6 bases hints at TRBD2 as the D gene. Relative to germline, V is 2 bases shorter and J is 9 bases shorter, with 11 bases between their ends. CDR1 SGHVS and CDR2 FNYEAQ are derived from the germline V gene. From its cysteine to its phenylalanine, the CDR3 spans 13 amino acids. Of the read, only the CDR3 DNA is kept; its 39 bases are in frame from base 1.